The following is a T cell receptor beta chain sequence with its context. As yet, its antigen is unknown. This entry belongs to a study of Ad26.COV2.S vaccination and SARS-CoV-2 variants. Study-wide points: Vaccinees reportedly had broad spike-specific CD8+ and CD4+ T cell responses.

The CDR3 runs 15 residues. Germline-derived CDR1 and CDR2 are LGHDT and YNNKEL (reference sequence). Trimming took 0 bases from V and 2 from J, leaving 5 bases between them. The treatment: some 20 received Ad26.COV2.S at low or high dose, single or two shots; five or six received placebo; per-sample allocation not given. Sampling happened 63 days after the first vaccine or placebo injection. An Ad26 vector expressing Wuhan-strain SARS-CoV-2 spike served as the vaccine. Measured with immunoSEQ multiplex PCR; TCRdb has only the in-frame clones, and not every one. The table shows 300,000 to 350,000 clones, with around 88% occurring only once.

Sequencing used peripheral blood, obtained in a trial of Ad26.COV2.S vaccine versus placebo. The chain recombines TRBV3-1 (or the pseudogene TRBV3-2) with TRBJ2-6, with D uncertain. The source of this sequence is a person aged 18-65 years who received the Ad26.COV2.S COVID-19 vaccine or a placebo. The CDR3 is CASSQEGTGANVLTF. CDR3 DNA: TGTGCCAGCAGCCAAGAAGGGACTGGGGCCAACGTCCTGACTTTC.